This T cell receptor (beta chain) was documented in a study of blood T cell repertoires in COVID-19. Study at large: Samples taken during acute and convalescent COVID-19 were collected in the United States, Italy and Spain. PBMCs, B-cell-depleted T cells, or T cells were the source of the cDNA or gDNA that made up the material.

Germline V gene lookup returns CDR1 SGHTA and CDR2 FQGNSA. V was shortened by 3 bases and J by 1 base, with 18 bases between the two germline ends. CDR3 size: 17 residues. Measured with immunoSEQ multiplex PCR; TCRdb has only the in-frame clones, and not every one. The data hold over 400,000 clones, with 75% to 90% observed a single time. This chain uses TRBV7-2 with TRBJ2-5, with a weak D call TRBD1 (5 bases). The sequenced sample was peripheral blood. This clonotype was obtained from a human donor in a cohort sampled during active COVID-19. CDR3 loop: CASSFRFTTDTQETQYF. The CDR3 region has the DNA TGTGCCAGCAGCTTCAGATTCACGACAGACACCCAAGAGACCCAGTACTTC.